The next 29 T cell receptor beta chains were all read from a single sample in a study of blood T cell repertoires in COVID-19. Clones were sequenced by immunoSEQ multiplex PCR, and TCRdb holds only the in-frame ones, with some missing. The profile shows approximately 190,000 clones, around 80% of them singletons. The sequenced material came from peripheral blood. The receptors stem from a human donor in a cohort sampled during active COVID-19.

This rearrangement joins TRBV2 to TRBJ1-2; D is unresolved. The germline CDR1 and CDR2 sequences are SNHLY and FYNNEI. This CDR3 spans 11 amino acids. With 5 bases removed from V and 5 bases from J, the gap between germline ends came to 6 bases. CDR3 bases: TGTGCCAGCAGTCAAAAATATGGCTACACCTTC. This translates into CASSQKYGYTF.

The rearrangement links TRBV27 to TRBJ2-3; no clear D gene. The CDR3 is 11 amino acids. The germline V gene has CDR1 MNHEY and CDR2 SMNVEV (reference sequence). V was pared by 6 bases and J by 2 bases, with 3 bases between. The CDR3: CASRYTDTQYF. Here the CDR3 DNA reads TGTGCCAGCAGATACACAGATACGCAGTATTTT.

The CDR3 coding sequence is TGTGCCAGCAGTTTTGGGGGGGGGTGGGCCGGAACTGAAGCTTTCTTT. It codes for CASSFGGGWAGTEAFF. The chain is built from TRBV27 and TRBJ1-1, with a weak D call TRBD1 (5 bases). Germline V gene lookup returns CDR1 MNHEY and CDR2 SMNVEV (reference sequence). V lost 3 bases to trimming and J lost 5 bases, with 19 bases between them. This CDR3 region has 16 residues.

The V gene is TRBV19, the J gene TRBJ1-5, with D perhaps TRBD1 (5 bases). CDR1 is LNHDA and CDR2 is SQIVND in the germline V gene (reference sequence). The CDR3 extends over 14 amino acids. Trimming pared 1 base from V and 5 bases from J, leaving 9 bases between. In DNA form, the CDR3 reads TGTGCCAGTAGTATAGGGACACTCTATCAGCCCCAGCATTTT. Amino acids: CASSIGTLYQPQHF.

The chain uses TRBV24-1 and TRBJ2-3, with D maybe TRBD2 (6 bases). The CDR3 has 14 residues. Trimming took off 5 bases at V and 5 bases at J, with 13 bases between the two ends. In germline, CDR1 is KGHDR, CDR2 SFDVKD. The CDR3 nucleotides read TGTGCCACCAGTGGACGGGAGTTCATAGATACGCAGTATTTT. Its protein is CATSGREFIDTQYF.

The gene calls are TRBV5-5 and TRBJ1-5, with D perhaps matching TRBD1 (5 bases). Looked up from germline, CDR1 is SGHKS and CDR2 is YYEKEE (reference sequence). V was clipped by 4 bases and J by 7 bases, with 15 bases between them. The length of the CDR3 is 14 residues. CDR3 nucleotide sequence: TGTGCCAGCAGCCCAACGGGGGAGTTCCAGCCCCAGCATTTT. This encodes CASSPTGEFQPQHF. Filled out from reference TRBV5-5 and TRBJ1-5, the complete variable domain reads DAGVTQSPTHLIKTRGQQVTLRCSPISGHKSVSWYQQVLGQGPQFIFQYYEKEERGRGNFPDRFSARQFPNYSSELNVNALLLGDSALYLCASSPTGEFQPQHFGDGTRLSIL.

V usage is TRBV5-1 and J usage is TRBJ1-5; 7 nucleotides align to TRBD1. This CDR3 is built from 15 residues. CDR1 SGHRS and CDR2 YFSETQ come from the germline V gene. The ends lost 0 bases at V and 4 bases at J; junction bases unmatched: 4. The chain's CDR3 is CASSLGSGGNQPQHF. The CDR3 region has the DNA TGCGCCAGCAGCTTGGGTTCAGGGGGGAATCAGCCCCAGCATTTT.

As to this clone: Distinct nucleotide sequences in the sample also encode this CDR3. The chain couples TRBV7-2 to TRBJ1-3; 7 bases agree with TRBD1. The V and J ends lost 2 bases and 0 bases, in that order; junction bases with no gene match: 1. There are 15 residues in the CDR3. The germline CDR1 and CDR2 sequences are SGHTA and FQGNSA. The CDR3 DNA reads as TGTGCCAGCAGCTTAAACAGGGGCTCTGGAAACACCATATATTTT. It specifies CASSLNRGSGNTIYF.

V and J are TRBV30 and TRBJ1-2; TRBD1 is a possible D gene (5 bases). CDR3 length: 13 amino acids. V was trimmed by 2 bases and J by 4 bases, leaving 11 bases between them. Per germline, CDR1 GTSNPN and CDR2 SVGIG (reference sequence). CDR3 sequence reads: CAWSLGGTYGYTF. For the CDR3, the DNA is TGTGCCTGGAGTCTCGGGGGTACCTATGGCTACACCTTC.

The V and J genes are TRBV3-1 (or the pseudogene TRBV3-2) and TRBJ1-2; D might be TRBD1 (6 bases). CDR1 and CDR2 (germline): LGHDT, YNNKEL (reference sequence). The V end lost 4 bases, the J end lost 4 bases, and 10 bases lay between the germline ends. The CDR3 runs 13 residues. The CDR3: CASSRRTVYGYTF. DNA for the CDR3: TGTGCCAGCAGCCGACGGACAGTCTATGGCTACACCTTC.

The chain employs TRBV29-1 and TRBJ2-5, with 7 bases that match TRBD1. Germline CDR1 reads SQVTM; CDR2 reads ANQGSEA. J lost 2 bases, V lost 4 bases, and 10 bases had no gene match. This CDR3 region has 15 residues. The chain's CDR3 is CSVAIGTDPQETQYF. DNA of the CDR3: TGCAGCGTTGCCATCGGGACAGATCCACAAGAGACCCAGTACTTC.

CDR3 nucleotides: TGTGCCAGCAGCTTAGATAGGACGGGGGAGACCCAGTACTTC. The encoded protein is CASSLDRTGETQYF. The V and J genes are TRBV11-2 and TRBJ2-5; tentatively, D is TRBD2 (5 bases). The V end lost 0 bases, the J end lost 5 bases, and 10 bases lay between the germline ends. Per the germline V gene, CDR1 is SGHAT and CDR2 is FQNNGV. The CDR3 is 14 residues long.

V and J are TRBV3-1 (or the pseudogene TRBV3-2) and TRBJ2-5; 8 nucleotides agree with TRBD2. Germline CDR1 LGHDT, CDR2 YNNKEL (reference sequence). With 1 base clipped from V and 3 bases from J, the junction kept 7 bases outside the gene matches. The CDR3 spans 16 residues. Here the CDR3 DNA reads TGTGCCAGCAGCCAAGCCCGGACTAGCCTCAAAGAGACCCAGTACTTC. Translation: CASSQARTSLKETQYF.

The rearrangement links TRBV30 to TRBJ1-6; D ambiguous. The germline V gene has CDR1 GTSNPN and CDR2 SVGIG (reference sequence). V lost 4 bases and J 8 bases, leaving 12 bases between the germline ends. This CDR3 has 13 amino acids. For the CDR3, the DNA is TGTGCCTGGAACGGGGTGGGTGATTCACCCCTCCACTTT. This encodes CAWNGVGDSPLHF.

The chain links TRBV7-2 to TRBJ1-5; D is unclear. The ends were cut back, 11 bases at V and 0 bases at J, with 8 bases in the middle. CDR3 size: 12 residues. CDR1 is SGHTA and CDR2 is FQGNSA in the germline V gene. The CDR3 nucleotides are TGTGCCCGCCCACATAGCAATCAGCCCCAGCATTTT. It yields the protein CARPHSNQPQHF.

This clone occurred once. V gene TRBV5-4 combines with J gene TRBJ1-1, with 7 bases matching TRBD1. Germline values: CDR1 SGHNT, CDR2 YYREEE (reference sequence). The trim removed 3 bases at V and 1 base at J, leaving 6 bases unmatched. CDR3 length: 15 amino acids. The CDR3 sequence: CASSSPRQGNTEAFF. DNA for the CDR3: TGTGCCAGCAGCTCACCTAGACAGGGGAACACTGAAGCTTTCTTT.

The V call is TRBV18, the J call TRBJ1-1; a weak D match, TRBD1 (5 bases). This CDR3 comprises 13 residues. Germline loops: CDR1 KGHSH, CDR2 LQKENI. V lost 3 bases to trimming and J lost 3 bases, with 8 bases between them. The CDR3 DNA is TGTGCCAGCTCACCGAAAGGGGACACTGAAGCTTTCTTT. It encodes CASSPKGDTEAFF.

The V and J genes are TRBV5-1 and TRBJ2-5; tentatively, D is TRBD1 (5 bases). V gave up 7 bases and J gave up 5 bases, with 18 bases separating them. There are 14 residues in the CDR3. CDR1 SGHRS and CDR2 YFSETQ come from the germline V gene. The CDR3 DNA follows: TGCGCCAGCGGTGGTTCAGGGAATTCGGAGACCCAGTACTTC. Translating it yields CASGGSGNSETQYF.

The CDR3 DNA reads as TGTGCCAGTAGTGGCGGACTGTCTCAGCCCCAGCATTTT. The encoded protein is CASSGGLSQPQHF. V usage is TRBV19 and J usage is TRBJ1-5; the D is unclear. In germline, CDR1 is LNHDA, CDR2 SQIVND (reference sequence). V was trimmed by 5 bases and J by 6 bases, leaving 11 bases between them. CDR3 length equals 13 residues.

The chain joins TRBV13 to TRBJ2-7; D is possibly TRBD1 (6 bases). The germline V gene has CDR1 PRHDT and CDR2 FYEKMQ (reference sequence). V lost 5 bases and J lost 6, with 14 bases in between. The CDR3 contains 13 residues. CDR3 protein: CASSQPGHVEQYV. DNA of the CDR3: TGTGCCAGCAGCCAGCCGGGACATGTCGAGCAGTACGTC.

A few counts support this clone. The J gene is TRBJ1-1, the V gene TRBV18; D might be TRBD1 (5 bases). This CDR3 is built from 14 residues. Looked up from germline, CDR1 is KGHSH and CDR2 is LQKENI. V shed 0 bases and J shed 1 base, with 6 bases lying between them. CDR3 bases: TGTGCCAGCTCACCACCGGGGGGGAACACTGAAGCTTTCTTT. It yields the protein CASSPPGGNTEAFF.

The rearrangement links TRBV7-8 to TRBJ2-1, with 10 nucleotides matching TRBD2. J lost 5 bases, V lost 5 bases, and 6 bases had no gene match. This CDR3 has 15 residues. From germline, CDR1 is SGHVS and CDR2 FQNEAQ. This CDR3 reads CASSTSGGAHNEQFF. The CDR3 DNA reads as TGTGCCAGCAGCACAAGCGGGGGGGCCCACAATGAGCAGTTCTTC.

This clone came up once. Other DNA sequences from this sample encode an identical CDR3 as well. The chain carries TRBV12-3 or TRBV12-4 and TRBJ1-1; unclear D gene. The CDR3 totals 13 residues. V was pared by 4 bases and J by 1 base, with 7 bases between. CDR3 sequence: CASSSTGNTEAFF. The DNA of the CDR3 is TGTGCCAGCAGTTCCACGGGGAACACTGAAGCTTTCTTT.

V is TRBV7-9 and J is TRBJ2-7; TRBD2 aligns across 9 bases. V was clipped by 4 bases and J by 10 bases; unmatched bases: 8. This CDR3 contains 13 residues. Germline CDR1 reads SEHNR; CDR2 reads FQNEAQ (reference sequence). The CDR3 coding sequence is TGTGCCAGCAGCTCGGAGGCGGGAGGGGCCCAGTACTTC. Its protein product is CASSSEAGGAQYF. The full variable domain, its missing parts supplied by reference TRBV7-9 and TRBJ2-7, is DTGVSQNPRHKITKRGQNVTFRCDPISEHNRLYWYRQTLGQGPEFLTYFQNEAQLEKSRLLSDRFSAERPKGSFSTLEIQRTEQGDSAMYLCASSSEAGGAQYFGPGTRLTVT.

The chain uses TRBV18 and TRBJ2-7, with D perhaps TRBD1 (6 bases). This CDR3 has 14 amino acids. Germline-derived CDR1 and CDR2 are KGHSH and LQKENI. The germline V and J ends were trimmed by 1 base and 2 bases, with 9 bases remaining between them. The CDR3 protein is CASSPQTGAYEQYF. DNA for the CDR3: TGTGCCAGCTCACCACAGACAGGAGCCTACGAGCAGTACTTC. The whole variable domain, remainder taken from reference TRBV18 and TRBJ2-7, is NAGVMQNPRHLVRRRGQEARLRCSPMKGHSHVYWYRQLPEEGLKFMVYLQKENIIDESGMPKERFSAEFPKEGPSILRIQQVVRGDSAAYFCASSPQTGAYEQYFGPGTRLTVT.

V is TRBV10-3 and J is TRBJ2-1; 12 positions match TRBD2. The J segment lost 9 bases and the V segment lost 5 bases, leaving 8 bases of the junction unmatched. The CDR3 length is 15 residues. Germline V gene data show CDR1 as ENHRY and CDR2 as SYGVKD. In DNA, the CDR3 is TGTGCCATCAGTCCCCTCCTAGCGGGGGGGGGTGAGCAGTTCTTC. Protein: CAISPLLAGGGEQFF.

The gene calls are TRBV4-1 and TRBJ1-2, with D possibly TRBD1 on 5 matching bases. The ends were cut back, 0 bases at V and 8 bases at J, with 16 bases in the middle. From germline, CDR1 is MGHRA and CDR2 YSYEKL. This CDR3 contains 15 residues. The CDR3 sequence is CASSQDWGGIRGYTF. The CDR3 DNA sequence: TGCGCCAGCAGCCAAGATTGGGGGGGAATAAGGGGCTACACCTTC.

This clone was seen a handful of times. V and J are TRBV5-4 and TRBJ1-3; 8 bases match TRBD1. V was pared by 1 base and J by 3 bases, with 9 bases of the junction left unmatched. The germline CDR1 and CDR2 sequences are SGHNT and YYREEE (reference sequence). The CDR3 contains 17 residues. CDR3 protein: CASSLRGQDVVGNTIYF. CDR3 nucleotide sequence: TGTGCCAGCAGCTTGAGGGGACAGGACGTAGTTGGAAACACCATATATTTT.

V and J are TRBV5-1 and TRBJ2-2, with D perhaps matching TRBD2 (5 bases). Trimming took 0 bases from V and 3 from J, leaving 12 bases between them. Germline values: CDR1 SGHRS, CDR2 YFSETQ. The CDR3 extends over 16 amino acids. The CDR3 protein is CASSLVLGRDTGELFF. The CDR3 DNA follows: TGCGCCAGCAGCTTGGTATTAGGGCGGGACACCGGGGAGCTGTTTTTT.